Listed below are T cell receptor beta chains from one sample, sequenced in a study of spatial heterogeneity in lung cancer. TCRdb re-called the 5' RACE reads through MiXCR, storing one row per CDR3 protein. This sample has about 48,000 distinct CDR3 sequences; roughly 5% occur once, and the top ten carry roughly 11%. The specimen comprised PBMCs, sampled at surgery. All receptors come from a male donor with early-stage non-small cell lung cancer. Each CDR3 is given with its conserved first and last residue.

v_call: TRBV20-1; j_call: TRBJ2-1; cdr3_aa: CSASQAIRGNEQFF
v_call: TRBV20-1; j_call: TRBJ1-2; cdr3_aa: CSAREGGTGIYGYTF
v_call: TRBV12-3/TRBV12-4; j_call: TRBJ1-1; cdr3_aa: CASSGGTGQHNTEAFF
v_call: TRBV20-1; j_call: TRBJ2-1; cdr3_aa: CSASRSAGGPDEQFF
v_call: TRBV20-1; j_call: TRBJ2-2; cdr3_aa: CSALKREGRTGELFF
v_call: TRBV7-9; j_call: TRBJ2-7; cdr3_aa: CASSLGGLAVSEQYF
v_call: TRBV5-1; j_call: TRBJ1-3; cdr3_aa: CASSPGQQAGNTIYF
v_call: TRBV6-2/TRBV6-3; j_call: TRBJ2-1; cdr3_aa: CASSTPGLGLEQFF
v_call: TRBV5-1; j_call: TRBJ1-1; cdr3_aa: CASSRQAGNTEAFF
v_call: TRBV28; j_call: TRBJ1-1; cdr3_aa: CASSLGISEAFF
v_call: TRBV7-2; j_call: TRBJ2-3; cdr3_aa: CASSFVVGTDTQYF
v_call: TRBV10-3; j_call: TRBJ1-5; cdr3_aa: CAISESSRDQPQHF
v_call: TRBV11-2; j_call: TRBJ2-7; cdr3_aa: CASTQDSGIYEQYF
v_call: TRBV28; j_call: TRBJ2-1; cdr3_aa: CASSLGTSGNNEQFF
v_call: TRBV2; j_call: TRBJ2-3; cdr3_aa: CASSDRGTDTQYF
v_call: TRBV19; j_call: TRBJ1-5; cdr3_aa: CASSILGVAGPQHF